What follows are 4 T cell receptor beta chains derived from one specimen sequenced in a study of cytomegalovirus exposure and HLA in healthy donors. Primers: 60 Vbeta forward and 13 Jbeta reverse. The data were produced by immunoSEQ multiplex PCR, yet TCRdb's version contains in-frame clones alone and is incomplete. The data show roughly 160,000 clones, roughly 84% seen once. Sequencing was performed on PBMCs. The receptors come from a man in his thirties or forties in good health and CMV-seropositive.

This clone has just one count. The V call is TRBV11-3, the J call TRBJ2-7; 9 bases map to TRBD1. Germline CDR1 reads SGHNT; CDR2 reads YENEEA. The CDR3 runs to 14 residues. V lost 5 bases to trimming and J lost 1 base; unmatched junction nucleotides: 3. CDR3 sequence (DNA): TGTGCCAGCAGCCTACAGGGGGCTTCCTACGAGCAGTACGTC. Translating it yields CASSLQGASYEQYV.

This chain uses TRBV12-5 with TRBJ2-5; 16 bases fit TRBD2. CDR3 length equals 18 residues. Germline V lookup: CDR1 LGHNT, CDR2 FRNRAP. The ends lost 6 bases at V and 2 bases at J; junction bases unmatched: 9. CDR3 bases: TGTGCTAGTGGACCCACCGGGACTAGCGGGAGGGGTCAAGAGACCCAGTACTTC. Amino acids: CASGPTGTSGRGQETQYF. The whole variable domain, filled in from reference TRBV12-5 and TRBJ2-5, reads DARVTQTPRHKVTEMGQEVTMRCQPILGHNTVFWYRQTMMQGLELLAYFRNRAPLDDSGMPKDRFSAEMPDATLATLKIQPSEPRDSAVYFCASGPTGTSGRGQETQYFGPGTRLLVL.

The chain carries TRBV2 and TRBJ1-5, with 7 bases identical to TRBD1. This CDR3 contains 15 residues. Germline V gene data show CDR1 as SNHLY and CDR2 as FYNNEI. V was pared by 6 bases and J by 3 bases, with 8 bases of the junction left unmatched. The CDR3 DNA sequence: TGTGCCAGCAGCGACCAGGGGGTGCCCAATCAGCCCCAGCATTTT. As protein: CASSDQGVPNQPQHF.

The chain is built from TRBV19 and TRBJ2-1; weak D call: TRBD1 (8 bases). CDR1 is LNHDA, CDR2 SQIVND, per germline (reference sequence). The CDR3 totals 15 residues. Trimming removed 4 bases from V and 4 bases from J, with 14 bases in between. This CDR3 reads CASSKDREGYNEQFF. CDR3 coding DNA: TGTGCCAGTAGTAAGGACAGGGAGGGTTACAATGAGCAGTTCTTC.